One and the same sample provided the 26 T cell receptor beta chains below, sequenced in a study of T-cell reconstitution after alpha-beta-depleted transplantation in children. It was with unique molecular identifiers that the TCRbeta library was prepared. TCRdb used MiXCR to reprocess the PCR reads, holding one entry per CDR3 protein. Of about 900,000 distinct CDR3 sequences listed, under 30% are singletons. Here the sequenced sample was PBMCs, mostly from graft donor cells, taken 360 days after TCRalphabeta/CD19-depleted stem cell transplant. The receptors derive from a boy under two years old who had a stem cell transplant for SCID, so the T cells may come from the graft donor.

This clonotype was seen only once. The CDR3 ends on some other residue instead of the conserved phenylalanine or tryptophan, so this is likely a read error. V gene TRBV7-8 combines with J gene TRBJ2-1; 10 nucleotides match TRBD2. Losses at the gene ends were 2 bases for V and 10 bases for J; bases not matched to a gene: 2. CDR3 length: 13 amino acids. Germline V gives CDR1 SGHVS, CDR2 FQNEAQ. CDR3 sequence reads: CASSLLLAGEQFV. For the CDR3, the DNA is TGTGCCAGCAGCTTATTACTAGCGGGGGAGCAGTTCGTC.

The J gene is TRBJ2-7, the V gene TRBV5-1, with 11 bases lining up with TRBD2. This CDR3 spans 15 amino acids. Germline CDR1 reads SGHRS; CDR2 reads YFSETQ. V gave up 4 bases and J gave up 2 bases; unmatched junction bases: 5. The CDR3 DNA reads as TGCGCCAGCAGCGGCCAGACTAGCGGGGCCTACGAGCAGTACTTC. Its translation is CASSGQTSGAYEQYF.

The chain combines TRBV20-1 with TRBJ1-1; TRBD1 agrees at 11 bases. V was pared by 7 bases and J by 4 bases, with 2 bases of the junction left unmatched. The germline V gene has CDR1 DFQATT and CDR2 SNEGSKA (reference sequence). CDR3 size: 12 residues. CDR3 nucleotide sequence: TGCAGTGTCGGACAGGGGGCCACTGAAGCTTTCTTT. Translation gives CSVGQGATEAFF.

V is TRBV7-9 and J is TRBJ1-1, with 10 positions matching TRBD1. The V and J ends lost 4 bases and 6 bases, in that order; junction bases with no gene match: 2. Germline CDR1 and CDR2: SEHNR and FQNEAQ (reference sequence). This CDR3 contains 13 residues. CDR3 bases: TGTGCCAGCAGCTGGGGACAGGGGTCTGAAGCTTTCTTT. It codes for CASSWGQGSEAFF.

The CDR3 is CASSYSTGTGEFF. The CDR3 DNA follows: TGTGCCAGCAGTTATTCGACCGGGACAGGGGAGTTCTTC. The V call is TRBV6-5, the J call TRBJ2-1; 10 nucleotides line up with TRBD1. Germline CDR1 is MNHEY and CDR2 is SVGAGI. V lost 3 bases and J lost 14; bases outside the gene matches: 7. The CDR3 runs 13 residues.

This clonotype was seen at least ten times. The chain employs TRBV6-4 and TRBJ1-2; 7 bases agree with TRBD1. Losses at the gene ends were 5 bases for V and 4 bases for J; bases not matched to a gene: 4. The CDR3 has 13 amino acids. Per the germline V gene, CDR1 is MRHNA and CDR2 is SNTAGT. CDR3 loop: CASSPTGIYGYTF. The CDR3 DNA sequence: TGTGCCAGCAGTCCGACAGGGATCTATGGCTACACCTTC.

V usage is TRBV2 and J usage is TRBJ2-3; D remains ambiguous. V lost 2 bases to trimming and J lost 6 bases, with 6 bases between them. The CDR3 loop spans 12 amino acids. Germline V gene lookup returns CDR1 SNHLY and CDR2 FYNNEI. CDR3 region: CASSERGDTQYF. CDR3 in DNA: TGTGCCAGCAGTGAACGTGGGGATACGCAGTATTTT.

This clonotype occurred a few times. The chain couples TRBV29-1 to TRBJ2-7; TRBD1 is a possible D gene (6 bases). Germline values: CDR1 SQVTM, CDR2 ANQGSEA. This CDR3 contains 14 residues. V was trimmed by 1 base and J by 3 bases, leaving 13 bases between them. CDR3 DNA: TGCAGCGTTGAAGGGACAGCCCGAGGCTACGAGCAGTACTTC. Amino acid sequence: CSVEGTARGYEQYF.

This clonotype turned up a few times. The chain combines TRBV4-2 with TRBJ2-7; 10 nucleotides match TRBD1. Trimming removed 5 bases from V and 2 bases from J; junction bases left unmatched: 3. CDR3 length: 14 residues. CDR1 is LGHNA and CDR2 is YNFKEQ in the germline V gene. The CDR3 here is CASSADRGPYEQYF. CDR3 nucleotides: TGTGCCAGCAGCGCCGACAGGGGGCCCTACGAGCAGTACTTC.

The table lists this clonotype with a few counts. The rearrangement links TRBV20-1 to TRBJ2-2; D ambiguous. Trimming shortened V by 4 bases and J by 6 bases, and 9 bases separated the two germline ends. The CDR3 has 12 residues. The germline gives CDR1 DFQATT, CDR2 SNEGSKA (reference sequence). CDR3 sequence reads: CSAKVFSGELFF. DNA for the CDR3: TGCAGTGCTAAAGTTTTCTCCGGGGAGCTGTTTTTT.

The J gene is TRBJ1-1, the V gene TRBV6-5; 7 nucleotides align to TRBD1. The germline CDR1 and CDR2 sequences are MNHEY and SVGAGI. CDR3 size: 18 residues. Trimming at V came to 3 bases and at J to 0 bases, leaving 13 bases not matched to a gene. The chain's CDR3 is CASSYSPGQDRMNTEAFF. CDR3 DNA: TGTGCCAGCAGTTATTCCCCCGGACAGGATAGGATGAACACTGAAGCTTTCTTT.

This clonotype showed up just a few times. The rearrangement links TRBV11-1 to TRBJ2-5; 9 positions match TRBD2. Per germline, CDR1 SGHAT and CDR2 FQDESV (reference sequence). This CDR3 has 17 amino acids. V shed 5 bases and J 1 base; nucleotides not matched to a gene: 11. The CDR3, as DNA: TGTGCCAGCAGCCCAGGGGGGCTAGCGGGACTCCAAGAGACCCAGTACTTC. This codes for CASSPGGLAGLQETQYF.

This clonotype was counted a few times. The gene calls are TRBV7-2 and TRBJ2-7; perhaps TRBD2 as D (6 bases). The CDR3 sequence is 17 residues long. V was cut by 5 bases and J by 3 bases, with 23 bases left in between. Germline V gives CDR1 SGHTA, CDR2 FQGNSA. CDR3 nucleotide sequence: TGTGCCAGCAGCCCCGAACGGGTCTGGGGGGACTTCTACGAGCAGTACTTC. This sequence encodes CASSPERVWGDFYEQYF.

This clonotype has only a few counts. The chain is built from TRBV4-2 and TRBJ1-1; TRBD1 is a possible D gene (5 bases). Germline loops: CDR1 LGHNA, CDR2 YNFKEQ. Trimming removed 1 base from V and 10 bases from J, with 19 bases in between. This CDR3 has 15 residues. The CDR3 nucleotides are TGTGCCAGCAGCCAAGTTCAAGCCGAGGGGCAGGGAGCTTTCTTT. Protein sequence: CASSQVQAEGQGAFF.

This clonotype has a handful of counts. The V gene is TRBV20-1, the J gene TRBJ2-7; 9 bases are shared with TRBD1. CDR1 is DFQATT, CDR2 SNEGSKA, per germline (reference sequence). V lost 1 base to trimming and J lost 7 bases; unmatched junction nucleotides: 14. This CDR3 spans 16 amino acids. This chain's CDR3 is CSARVGLRDRVGEQYF. CDR3 DNA: TGCAGTGCTAGAGTCGGATTGAGGGACAGGGTGGGGGAGCAGTACTTC.

The chain is built from TRBV5-1 and TRBJ1-5, with TRBD1 as a possible D gene (6 bases). The V and J ends lost 4 bases and 1 base respectively, with 18 bases between them. This CDR3 region has 17 residues. Germline V gene data show CDR1 as SGHRS and CDR2 as YFSETQ. CDR3 protein: CASSPGGGGGSNQPQHF. The DNA of the CDR3 is TGCGCCAGCAGCCCGGGAGGGGGAGGAGGGAGCAATCAGCCCCAGCATTTT.

This clonotype was seen a few times. V is TRBV10-3 and J is TRBJ2-1, with 12 bases lining up with TRBD2. Germline-derived CDR1 and CDR2 are ENHRY and SYGVKD. The CDR3 contains 18 residues. J gave up 6 bases and V 2 bases, and 11 bases lay outside the gene matches. The CDR3 loop is CAISEGMLAGGSVNEQFF. CDR3 nucleotide sequence: TGTGCCATCAGTGAGGGGATGCTAGCGGGGGGGTCCGTCAATGAGCAGTTCTTC.

This clonotype showed up just once. In nucleotides, the CDR3 is TGTGCCAGCAGTTTACGGGACGGACCCTCTGGAAACACCATATATTTT. Amino acid sequence: CASSLRDGPSGNTIYF. V gene TRBV12-3 or TRBV12-4 combines with J gene TRBJ1-3; D might be TRBD1 (5 bases). CDR3 size: 16 residues. The V end lost 2 bases, the J end lost 0 bases, and 11 bases lay between the germline ends.

This clonotype has more than one count but fewer than ten. This sequence joins TRBV28 and TRBJ1-1; D is perhaps TRBD1 (6 bases). Between the trimmed V and J ends, which lost 6 bases and 5 bases, there was a span of 16 bases. The CDR3 covers 14 residues. Germline V lookup: CDR1 MDHEN, CDR2 SYDVKM. CDR3 amino acids: CASSPTGLWTEAFF. The CDR3 DNA sequence: TGTGCCAGCAGCCCAACAGGGTTGTGGACTGAAGCTTTCTTT.

The chain combines TRBV5-1 with TRBJ1-1; TRBD1 might be the D (5 bases). V dropped 2 bases and J dropped 8 bases, with 13 bases sitting between them. The CDR3 covers 13 residues. Germline lookup yields CDR1 SGHRS and CDR2 YFSETQ. In nucleotides, the CDR3 is TGCGCCAGCAGCTTATCCCAGGGCCGCGAAGCTTTCTTT. Its protein is CASSLSQGREAFF.

This clonotype was picked up a small number of times. V and J are TRBV12-3 or TRBV12-4 and TRBJ1-5, with D unresolved. The CDR3 loop spans 13 amino acids. The germline V and J ends were trimmed by 3 bases and 3 bases, with 6 bases remaining between them. The CDR3 nucleotides read TGTGCCAGCAGTTTCGTTAACAATCAGCCCCAGCATTTT. It is translated as CASSFVNNQPQHF.

In this sample, this clonotype turned up a few times. The rearrangement links TRBV20-1 to TRBJ2-2; tentative D call: TRBD1 (5 bases). This CDR3 spans 16 amino acids. Trimming pared 1 base from V and 1 base from J, leaving 13 bases between. Per the germline V gene, CDR1 is DFQATT and CDR2 is SNEGSKA (reference sequence). The CDR3 bases are TGCAGTGCTAGAGGTCGTGGGCAGGGGAACACCGGGGAGCTGTTTTTT. It encodes CSARGRGQGNTGELFF.

J is TRBJ2-7 and V is TRBV9; 7 bases agree with TRBD1. CDR1 SGDLS and CDR2 YYNGEE come from the germline V gene. V lost 0 bases, J lost 3 bases, and 6 bases stayed unmatched. The CDR3 totals 15 residues. This CDR3 reads CASSVGQGISYEQYF. In DNA, the CDR3 is TGTGCCAGCAGCGTAGGACAGGGAATAAGCTACGAGCAGTACTTC.

CDR3 nucleotides: TGTGCCAGCAGCCCATTCACCGGGACACAGCATGGCTACACCTTC. Translation gives CASSPFTGTQHGYTF. This chain links TRBV27 with TRBJ1-2; the D gene is possibly TRBD1 (6 bases). Trimming took 6 bases from V and 6 from J, leaving 20 bases between them. The germline CDR1 and CDR2 sequences are MNHEY and SMNVEV (reference sequence). The CDR3 runs to 15 residues.

This clonotype was detected once. The CDR3 region has the DNA TGTGCCAGCAGCGATGGGACCATTAAGCCCCAGCATTTT. It is translated as CASSDGTIKPQHF. V is TRBV7-2 and J is TRBJ1-5, with D perhaps matching TRBD1 (5 bases). This CDR3 contains 13 residues. CDR1 is SGHTA and CDR2 is FQGNSA in the germline V gene. The V gene lost 5 bases and the J gene lost 8 bases, with 13 bases spanning the gap.

This clonotype was seen just once. This rearrangement joins TRBV7-2 to TRBJ1-5, with a weak D call TRBD1 (5 bases). The V end lost 1 base, the J end lost 4 bases, and 11 bases lay between the germline ends. The CDR3 totals 15 residues. Per germline, CDR1 SGHTA and CDR2 FQGNSA. Here the CDR3 reads CASSLDRGTNQPQHF. DNA for the CDR3: TGTGCCAGCAGCTTAGATCGGGGGACGAATCAGCCCCAGCATTTT.